The 14 T cell receptor beta chains in this list originate from one sample, sequenced in a study of CD8 T cells in ankylosing spondylitis. One entry per CDR3 protein, called by TCRdb with MiXCR from the 5' RACE reads. This table holds 150,000 to 200,000 distinct CDR3 sequences, more than 9% found once. Sample: blood, either unsorted or a sorted T cell fraction (not recorded which). These TCRs come from a male donor with ankylosing spondylitis or in good health (not recorded which).

At least ten counts were recorded for this clonotype. The V gene is TRBV29-1, the J gene TRBJ2-7; D perhaps matches TRBD2 (7 bases). This CDR3 is built from 16 residues. Germline V CDR1 and CDR2: SQVTM, ANQGSEA. With 5 bases removed from V and 9 bases from J, the gap between germline ends came to 29 bases. CDR3 sequence (DNA): TGCAGCGTTTTCCCGTTTTCCTTTGGGGGGGCGTTGGTGCAGTACTTC. This gives the protein CSVFPFSFGGALVQYF.

This clonotype occurred many times. The chain has TRBV10-3 and TRBJ2-1; TRBD2 agrees at 8 bases. Losses at the gene ends were 4 bases for V and 3 bases for J; bases not matched to a gene: 2. The V gene's germline CDR1 is ENHRY and CDR2 SYGVKD. The CDR3 is 14 amino acids. The chain's CDR3 is CAISGGLGYNEQFF. Here the CDR3 DNA reads TGTGCCATCAGTGGGGGACTAGGCTACAATGAGCAGTTCTTC.

This clonotype has a handful of counts. The V gene is TRBV12-3 or TRBV12-4, the J gene TRBJ2-1; 14 positions agree with TRBD2. Trimming at V came to 1 base and at J to 0 bases, leaving 5 bases not matched to a gene. The CDR3 covers 19 residues. CDR3 in amino acids: CASSLETSGGDSSYNEQFF. The CDR3 DNA reads as TGTGCCAGCAGTTTAGAGACTAGCGGGGGGGACAGCTCCTACAATGAGCAGTTCTTC.

This clonotype showed up many times. The V call is TRBV5-1, the J call TRBJ1-4; D not resolved. The CDR3 is made up of 16 amino acids. Trimming pared 0 bases from V and 5 bases from J, leaving 14 bases between. The germline CDR1 and CDR2 sequences are SGHRS and YFSETQ. CDR3 DNA: TGCGCCAGCAGCTTGGCCGCCGGACTGGGAAATGAAAAACTGTTTTTT. Protein product: CASSLAAGLGNEKLFF.

This clonotype was recorded many times. The chain combines TRBV5-1 with TRBJ2-1; tentatively, D is TRBD1 (6 bases). There are 15 residues in the CDR3. Germline V gives CDR1 SGHRS, CDR2 YFSETQ. The germline V and J ends were trimmed by 3 bases and 0 bases, with 10 bases remaining between them. This chain's CDR3 is CASSSGTSSYNEQFF. CDR3 nucleotide sequence: TGCGCCAGCAGCTCCGGGACATCCTCCTACAATGAGCAGTTCTTC.

The chain joins TRBV11-2 to TRBJ2-5; 16 positions match TRBD2. Germline trimming cut 5 bases from V and 0 bases from J; bases unmatched to any gene: 6. In germline, CDR1 is SGHAT, CDR2 FQNNGV. This CDR3 spans 18 amino acids. The CDR3: CASSPGTSGRVHQETQYF. The CDR3 DNA is TGTGCCAGCAGCCCAGGGACTAGCGGGAGGGTACACCAAGAGACCCAGTACTTC.

This clonotype was seen repeatedly, ten times or more. This chain uses TRBV24-1 with TRBJ2-3; 7 bases align to TRBD1. V lost 10 bases and J lost 4; bases outside the gene matches: 7. CDR3 length equals 13 residues. Germline loops: CDR1 KGHDR, CDR2 SFDVKD. The CDR3 here is CATGTEGADTQYF. CDR3 DNA sequence: TGTGCCACTGGGACAGAGGGTGCAGATACGCAGTATTTT.

The table lists this clonotype with many counts. V usage is TRBV21-1 and J usage is TRBJ2-3; TRBD1, the table's D call, was not compared with the DNA. TRBV21-1 is a pseudogene segment. CDR3 length equals 16 residues. This CDR3 is CASSKVPWRSPDTQYF. CDR3 nucleotide sequence: TGTGCCAGCAGCAAAGTCCCCTGGCGGAGTCCAGATACGCAGTATTTT.

The CDR3 here is CSARAGTLKNIQYF. The CDR3 DNA reads TGCAGTGCTAGGGCCGGGACTCTCAAAAACATTCAGTACTTC. This chain joins TRBV20-1 and TRBJ2-4; perhaps TRBD2 as D (6 bases). V lost 3 bases and J 3 bases, leaving 12 bases between the germline ends. The CDR3 length is 14 residues. CDR1 is DFQATT, CDR2 SNEGSKA, per germline (reference sequence).

The chain joins TRBV3-1 to TRBJ1-2; D not certain. Germline V gene data show CDR1 as LGHDT and CDR2 as YNNKEL (reference sequence). The CDR3 covers 17 residues. Between the trimmed V and J ends, which lost 1 base and 4 bases, there was a span of 19 bases. CDR3 sequence: CASSQGVEGEEGYGYTF. DNA of the CDR3: TGTGCCAGCAGCCAAGGTGTGGAGGGAGAGGAGGGCTATGGCTACACCTTC.

This clonotype was observed at least ten times. The V call is TRBV5-1, the J call TRBJ2-7; 11 bases are shared with TRBD1. V was pared by 1 base and J by 6 bases, with 6 bases of the junction left unmatched. CDR1 and CDR2 from the germline V gene are SGHRS and YFSETQ. The CDR3 covers 15 residues. The CDR3 DNA follows: TGCGCCAGCAGCTTGAATGGACAGGGGGCCGGCGAGCAGTACTTC. Its translation is CASSLNGQGAGEQYF.

This clonotype was picked up many times. V is TRBV5-6 and J is TRBJ2-5; the match to TRBD1 covers 7 bases. The CDR3 spans 15 residues. Losses at the gene ends were 4 bases for V and 4 bases for J; bases not matched to a gene: 10. Looked up from germline, CDR1 is SGHDT and CDR2 is YYEEEE. The CDR3 bases are TGTGCCAGCAGCGCCCTTGACAGGGTTACAGAGACCCAGTACTTC. Translation: CASSALDRVTETQYF.

This clonotype was counted at least ten times. This CDR3 reads CASSGVTYNEQFF. CDR3 nucleotides: TGCGCCAGCAGTGGGGTGACCTACAATGAGCAGTTCTTC. This chain uses TRBV5-1 with TRBJ2-1; D gene unclear. The V gene lost 5 bases and the J gene lost 2 bases, with 8 bases spanning the gap. Germline V gene data show CDR1 as SGHRS and CDR2 as YFSETQ. This CDR3 has 13 amino acids.

In its sample, this clonotype was seen many times. The gene calls are TRBV20-1 and TRBJ1-2; D not resolved. Trimming removed 0 bases at V and 7 bases at J, with 6 bases between. Germline V gene data show CDR1 as DFQATT and CDR2 as SNEGSKA (reference sequence). The CDR3 runs to 11 residues. DNA for the CDR3: TGCAGTGCTAGAGATCCGGGTGGCTACACCTTC. Translated: CSARDPGGYTF.